This T cell receptor (beta chain) was sequenced during a study of cytomegalovirus exposure and HLA in healthy donors. Note on this clone: Its cognate antigen is unknown.

The CDR3 consists of 12 residues. In germline, CDR1 is SGHTA, CDR2 FQGNSA. With 5 bases removed from V and 4 bases from J, the gap between germline ends came to 8 bases. Study-wide points: In an earlier analysis, most TCR beta V segments were productive about 87% or about 30% of the time.

It was with 60 Vbeta and 13 Jbeta primers that the PCR ran. Assay used: immunoSEQ multiplex PCR; TCRdb lists only in-frame clones, some missing. Found here are fewer than 200,000 clones, about 82% of them singletons; the top ten hold 0.75% to 0.8%. The sequence was obtained from a female donor in good health and CMV-seronegative. The sequenced sample consisted of PBMCs. This chain uses TRBV7-2 with TRBJ1-2; tentative D call: TRBD1 (6 bases). CDR3 in amino acids: CASSRTVYGYTF. The CDR3 nucleotides are TGTGCCAGCAGCCGGACAGTCTATGGCTACACCTTC.